A selection of T cell receptor beta chains follows, all from one sample in a study of T-cell reconstitution after alpha-beta-depleted transplantation in children. One entry per CDR3 protein results from TCRdb running MiXCR on the PCR reads. The data show 200,000 to 300,000 distinct CDR3 sequences, about 11% seen once. The sample was PBMCs from the stem cell graft donor, taken from the stem cell graft. Receptors were obtained from a human donor who donated a stem cell graft to a child with acute lymphoblastic leukemia. Both conserved end residues are part of each CDR3. The D gene is left open where the match is weak. Size values are once, few and many counts, or a class for expanded clones, and some rows have none.

TRBV10-3	TRBJ1-5	NA	NA	CAISENSQPQHF	TGTGCCATCAGTGAGAACAGTCAGCCCCAGCATTTT
TRBV10-3	TRBJ2-2	many	NA	CAISERGNTGELFF	TGTGCCATCAGTGAGCGAGGGAACACCGGGGAGCTGTTTTTT
TRBV6-2/TRBV6-3	TRBJ2-7	few	NA	CASSYSTRATYEQYF	TGTGCCAGCAGTTACTCGACACGTGCAACCTACGAGCAGTACTTC
TRBV5-5	TRBJ1-3	many	NA	CASSTGGRFSGNTIYF	TGTGCCAGCAGCACGGGGGGCAGGTTCTCTGGAAACACCATATATTTT
TRBV28	TRBJ2-5	many	NA	CASGWETQYF	TGTGCCAGCGGATGGGAGACCCAGTACTTC
TRBV30	TRBJ2-2	many	NA	CAGAGVGNTGELFF	TGTGCCGGGGCGGGTGTCGGTAACACCGGGGAGCTGTTTTTT
TRBV12-3/TRBV12-4	TRBJ2-2	many	NA	CASSFGIDQFGRVNTGELFF	TGTGCCAGCAGTTTCGGGATCGATCAATTCGGACGGGTGAACACCGGGGAGCTGTTTTTT
TRBV7-3	TRBJ2-1	few	TRBD2	CASSPLAGVGNEQFF	TGTGCCAGCAGCCCCTTAGCGGGAGTTGGGAATGAGCAGTTCTTC
TRBV18	TRBJ2-4	few	TRBD1	CASSPPRTGAMDIQYF	TGTGCCAGCTCACCCCCGCGGACAGGGGCAATGGACATTCAGTACTTC
TRBV20-1	TRBJ2-2	NA	NA	CSAMLENTGELFF	TGCAGTGCTATGCTGGAGAACACCGGGGAGCTGTTTTTT
TRBV6-6	TRBJ2-7	many	NA	CASSYDRFLEQYF	TGTGCCAGCAGTTACGACAGGTTCTTAGAGCAGTACTTC
TRBV10-3	TRBJ1-1	many	NA	CAISDAGTPMNTEAFF	TGTGCCATCAGTGATGCCGGGACACCCATGAACACTGAAGCTTTCTTT
TRBV9	TRBJ2-7	many	TRBD2	CASSATSKPSYEQYF	TGTGCCAGCAGCGCGACTAGCAAGCCCTCCTACGAGCAGTACTTC
TRBV4-3	TRBJ1-1	many	NA	CASSQVAGMNTEAFF	TGCGCCAGCAGCCAGGTCGCAGGGATGAACACTGAAGCTTTCTTT
TRBV27	TRBJ2-2	many	NA	CASSLEPGPGGELFF	TGTGCCAGCAGTTTAGAGCCAGGGCCGGGCGGGGAGCTGTTTTTT
TRBV15	TRBJ1-6	NA	NA	CATSRDLGMNSPLHF	TGTGCCACCAGCAGAGATCTTGGAATGAATTCACCCCTCCACTTT
TRBV29-1	TRBJ2-2	NA	TRBD1	CSATGGVTGELFF	TGCAGCGCCACAGGGGGCGTAACCGGGGAGCTGTTTTTT
TRBV20-1	TRBJ2-7	few	TRBD2	CSALRTSGIHYEQYF	TGCAGTGCCTTAAGGACTAGCGGGATTCACTACGAGCAGTACTTC
TRBV10-3	TRBJ2-3	NA	TRBD2	CAIRPHASGTMADTQYF	TGTGCCATCCGCCCCCATGCTAGCGGGACCATGGCGGATACGCAGTATTTT
TRBV7-2	TRBJ2-7	many	NA	CASSLGSSHSSYEQYF	TGTGCCAGCAGCTTAGGGTCGTCTCATAGCTCCTACGAGCAGTACTTC
TRBV11-2	TRBJ1-1	NA	NA	CASSRARETEAFF	TGTGCCAGCAGCAGGGCCCGGGAGACTGAAGCTTTCTTT
TRBV9	TRBJ2-5	many	NA	CASSVYLGVTQYF	TGTGCCAGCAGCGTCTATTTGGGGGTGACCCAGTACTTC
TRBV12-3/TRBV12-4	TRBJ2-1	many	NA	CASSLDSSVSF	TGTGCCAGCAGTTTAGATTCGTCTGTGAGCTTC
TRBV7-9	TRBJ2-7	many	TRBD2	CASGGGEQYF	TGTGCCAGTGGGGGGGGCGAGCAGTACTTC
TRBV29-1	TRBJ1-2	many	NA	CSVETEASHVYGYTF	TGCAGCGTTGAAACGGAAGCGAGTCACGTCTATGGCTACACCTTC
TRBV12-3/TRBV12-4	TRBJ1-1	many	NA	CASSFPSGPGQNTEAFF	TGTGCCAGCAGTTTCCCCTCGGGCCCGGGGCAGAACACTGAAGCTTTCTTT
TRBV7-2	TRBJ2-3	many	NA	CASSYPLVGPDTDTQYF	TGTGCCAGCAGCTATCCACTAGTTGGCCCGGACACAGATACGCAGTATTTT
TRBV6-2/TRBV6-3	TRBJ2-2	many	NA	CASSIRTELFF	TGTGCCAGCAGCATCCGGACAGAGCTGTTTTTT
TRBV25-1	TRBJ1-1	many	TRBD1	CASSEEQDRGSAKAFF	TGTGCCAGCAGTGAAGAGCAGGACAGGGGAAGTGCCAAAGCTTTCTTT
TRBV20-1	TRBJ2-2	many	NA	CSVPKDSNTGELFF	TGCAGTGTCCCTAAGGACAGCAACACCGGGGAGCTGTTTTTT
TRBV28	TRBJ2-5	many	TRBD1	CAAKGRQGRGETQYF	TGTGCCGCAAAGGGGCGACAGGGGAGAGGAGAGACCCAGTACTTC
TRBV5-6	TRBJ2-5	many	NA	CASTPSPRYQETQYF	TGTGCCAGCACCCCAAGTCCCCGCTACCAAGAGACCCAGTACTTC
TRBV30	TRBJ1-6	many	NA	CAWSVIRGRKDSPLHF	TGTGCCTGGAGTGTAATAAGGGGCCGAAAAGATTCACCCCTCCACTTT
TRBV20-1	TRBJ2-2	many	NA	CSACARWTTNTGELFF	TGCAGTGCTTGTGCAAGGTGGACCACGAACACCGGGGAGCTGTTTTTT
TRBV6-2/TRBV6-3	TRBJ2-2	many	NA	CASNLSPGDRTGELFF	TGTGCCAGCAACCTGTCTCCTGGGGACCGCACCGGGGAGCTGTTTTTT
TRBV5-5	TRBJ2-3	many	TRBD1	CASNTGGTDTQYF	TGTGCCAGCAACACAGGGGGCACAGATACGCAGTATTTT
TRBV5-1	TRBJ2-1	few	TRBD2	CASSSTTSGKYNEQFF	TGCGCCAGCAGCTCGACAACTAGCGGGAAGTACAATGAGCAGTTCTTC
TRBV10-3	TRBJ1-2	many	NA	CAISIRGDGYTF	TGTGCCATCAGTATCAGGGGTGATGGCTACACCTTC
TRBV10-3	TRBJ2-2	many	NA	CAISEVNTGELFF	TGTGCCATCAGTGAGGTGAACACCGGGGAGCTGTTTTTT
TRBV4-3	TRBJ2-1	many	NA	CASSQVLQYNEQFF	TGCGCCAGCAGCCAAGTATTACAGTACAATGAGCAGTTCTTC
TRBV12-3/TRBV12-4	TRBJ2-7	many	TRBD2	CASSLTGTSLGTYEQYF	TGTGCCAGCAGTCTTACCGGGACTAGCCTGGGGACCTACGAGCAGTACTTC
TRBV30	TRBJ2-7	NA	NA	CAWSGGPGDSDEQYF	TGTGCCTGGAGTGGGGGTCCAGGGGATAGCGACGAGCAGTACTTC
TRBV7-2	TRBJ2-1	few	TRBD2	CASSRLGTSGAYNEQFF	TGTGCCAGCAGCAGGCTAGGGACTAGCGGGGCATACAATGAGCAGTTCTTC
TRBV12-3/TRBV12-4	TRBJ2-1	few	NA	CASRLALNEQFF	TGTGCCAGCAGACTAGCCCTCAATGAGCAGTTCTTC
TRBV20-1	TRBJ2-1	many	NA	CSARVLVDEQFF	TGCAGTGCTAGGGTACTAGTTGATGAGCAGTTCTTC
TRBV18	TRBJ2-3	NA	TRBD2	CASSSGLAGGRSTDTQYF	TGTGCCAGCTCGTCCGGACTAGCGGGAGGACGGAGCACAGATACGCAGTATTTT
TRBV27	TRBJ2-1	many	NA	CASKLNPYLDNEQFF	TGTGCCAGCAAATTGAACCCGTACCTCGACAATGAGCAGTTCTTC
TRBV28	TRBJ1-5	many	NA	CASSFPEELGQPQHF	TGTGCCAGCAGTTTTCCGGAAGAGCTCGGGCAGCCCCAGCATTTT
TRBV28	TRBJ2-7	many	NA	CASSLAGGSYEQYF	TGTGCCAGCAGCTTAGCCGGGGGCTCCTACGAGCAGTACTTC
TRBV20-1	TRBJ1-4	many	NA	CSALTWGGSIDEKLFF	TGCAGTGCTCTAACGTGGGGGGGTTCTATCGATGAAAAACTGTTTTTT
TRBV28	TRBJ2-7	many	NA	CASTTSPSYEQYF	TGTGCCAGCACGACTTCACCCTCCTACGAGCAGTACTTC